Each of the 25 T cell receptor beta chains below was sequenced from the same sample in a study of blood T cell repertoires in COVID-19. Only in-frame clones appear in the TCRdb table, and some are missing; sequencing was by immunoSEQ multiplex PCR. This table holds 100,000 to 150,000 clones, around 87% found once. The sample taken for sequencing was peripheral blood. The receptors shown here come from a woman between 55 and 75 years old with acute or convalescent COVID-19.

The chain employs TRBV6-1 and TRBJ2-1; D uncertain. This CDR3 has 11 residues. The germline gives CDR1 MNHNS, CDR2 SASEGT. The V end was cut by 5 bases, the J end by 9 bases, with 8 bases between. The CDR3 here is CASSSRSEQFF. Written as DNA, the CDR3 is TGTGCCAGCAGTTCCCGGAGTGAGCAGTTCTTC.

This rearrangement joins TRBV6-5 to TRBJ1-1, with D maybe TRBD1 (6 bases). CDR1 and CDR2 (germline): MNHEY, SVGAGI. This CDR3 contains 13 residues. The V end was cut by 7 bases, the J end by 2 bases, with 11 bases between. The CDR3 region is CASKGQYNTEAFF. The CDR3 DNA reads TGTGCCAGCAAGGGACAATATAACACTGAAGCTTTCTTT.

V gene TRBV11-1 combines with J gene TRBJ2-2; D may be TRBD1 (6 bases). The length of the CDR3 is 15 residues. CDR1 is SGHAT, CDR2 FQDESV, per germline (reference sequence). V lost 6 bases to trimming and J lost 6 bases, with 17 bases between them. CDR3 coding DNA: TGTGCCAGCAGACCTACAGGGCCCGTGGCCGGGGAGCTGTTTTTT. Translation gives CASRPTGPVAGELFF. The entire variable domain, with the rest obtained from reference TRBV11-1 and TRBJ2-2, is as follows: EAEVAQSPRYKITEKSQAVAFWCDPISGHATLYWYRQILGQGPELLVQFQDESVVDDSQLPKDRFSAERLKGVDSTLKIQPAELGDSAMYLCASRPTGPVAGELFFGEGSRLTVL.

The CDR3 sequence: CASSIKVGLAGGGSGETQYF. CDR3 DNA sequence: TGTGCCAGTAGTATTAAGGTAGGACTAGCGGGAGGGGGTAGTGGAGAGACCCAGTACTTC. The V gene is TRBV19, the J gene TRBJ2-5, with TRBD2 matching 15 bases. Germline V gene data show CDR1 as LNHDA and CDR2 as SQIVND (reference sequence). There are 20 residues in the CDR3. V was pared by 3 bases and J by 4 bases, with 15 bases of the junction left unmatched.

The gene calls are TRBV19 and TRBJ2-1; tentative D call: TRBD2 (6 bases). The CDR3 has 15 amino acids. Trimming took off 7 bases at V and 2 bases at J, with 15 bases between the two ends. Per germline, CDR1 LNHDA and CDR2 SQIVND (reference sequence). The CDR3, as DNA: TGTGCCAGTAAATCGGGGGAAGGGGCCTACAATGAGCAGTTCTTC. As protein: CASKSGEGAYNEQFF.

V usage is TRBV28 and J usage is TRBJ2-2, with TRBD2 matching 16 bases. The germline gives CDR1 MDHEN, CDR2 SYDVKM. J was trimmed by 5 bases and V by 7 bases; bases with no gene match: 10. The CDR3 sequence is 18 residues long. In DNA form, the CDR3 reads TGTGCCAGCACCCCCCTGAGGGGACTAGCGGGAGGGACCGGGGAGCTGTTTTTT. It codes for CASTPLRGLAGGTGELFF. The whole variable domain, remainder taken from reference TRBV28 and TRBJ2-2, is DVKVTQSSRYLVKRTGEKVFLECVQDMDHENMFWYRQDPGLGLRLIYFSYDVKMKEKGDIPEGYSVSREKKERFSLILESASTNQTSMYLCASTPLRGLAGGTGELFFGEGSRLTVL.

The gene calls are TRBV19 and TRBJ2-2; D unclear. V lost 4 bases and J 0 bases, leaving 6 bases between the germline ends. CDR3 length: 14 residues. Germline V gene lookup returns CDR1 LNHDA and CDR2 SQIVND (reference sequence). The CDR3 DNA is TGTGCCAGTAGTACCCAGGCGAACACCGGGGAGCTGTTTTTT. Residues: CASSTQANTGELFF. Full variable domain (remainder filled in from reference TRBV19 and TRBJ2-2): DGGITQSPKYLFRKEGQNVTLSCEQNLNHDAMYWYRQDPGQGLRLIYYSQIVNDFQKGDIAEGYSVSREKKESFPLTVTSAQKNPTAFYLCASSTQANTGELFFGEGSRLTVL.

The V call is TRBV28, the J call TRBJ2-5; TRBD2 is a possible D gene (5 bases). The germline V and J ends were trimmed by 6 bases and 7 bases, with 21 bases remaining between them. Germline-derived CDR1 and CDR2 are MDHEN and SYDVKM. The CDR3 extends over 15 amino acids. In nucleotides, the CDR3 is TGTGCCAGCAGACCCGGGGTTCGGGCCCGAGGGACCCAGTACTTC. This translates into CASRPGVRARGTQYF.

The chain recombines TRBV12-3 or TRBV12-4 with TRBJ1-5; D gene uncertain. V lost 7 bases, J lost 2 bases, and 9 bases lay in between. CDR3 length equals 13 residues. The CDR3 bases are TGTGCCAGCACCCTGGGCGGCAATCAGCCCCAGCATTTT. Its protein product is CASTLGGNQPQHF.

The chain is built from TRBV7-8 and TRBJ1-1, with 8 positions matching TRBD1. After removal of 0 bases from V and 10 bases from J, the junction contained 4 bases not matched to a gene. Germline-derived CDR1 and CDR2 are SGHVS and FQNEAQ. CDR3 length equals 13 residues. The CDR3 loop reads CASSLAPGTGAFF. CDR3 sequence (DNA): TGTGCCAGCAGCTTAGCCCCCGGGACAGGAGCTTTCTTT.

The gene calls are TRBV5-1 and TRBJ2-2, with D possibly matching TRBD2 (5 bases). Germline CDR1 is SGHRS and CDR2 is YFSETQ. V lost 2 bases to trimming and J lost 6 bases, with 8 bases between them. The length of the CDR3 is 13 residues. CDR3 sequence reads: CASSLTSSGELFF. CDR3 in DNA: TGCGCCAGCAGCTTAACTAGTTCCGGGGAGCTGTTTTTT.

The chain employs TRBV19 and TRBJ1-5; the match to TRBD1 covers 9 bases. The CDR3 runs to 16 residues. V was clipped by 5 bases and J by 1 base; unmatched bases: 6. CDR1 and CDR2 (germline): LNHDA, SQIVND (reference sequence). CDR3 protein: CASSSDRGLSNQPQHF. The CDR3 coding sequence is TGTGCCAGTAGTTCGGACAGGGGTTTAAGCAATCAGCCCCAGCATTTT.

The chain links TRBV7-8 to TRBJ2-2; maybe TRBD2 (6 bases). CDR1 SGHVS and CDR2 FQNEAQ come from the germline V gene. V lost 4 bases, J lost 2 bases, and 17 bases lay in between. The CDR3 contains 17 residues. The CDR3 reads CASSSFPRTTNTGELFF. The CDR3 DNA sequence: TGTGCCAGCAGCTCATTTCCCCGGACTACCAACACCGGGGAGCTGTTTTTT. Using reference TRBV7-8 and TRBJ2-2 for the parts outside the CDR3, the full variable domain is GAGVSQSPRYKVAKRGQDVALRCDPISGHVSLFWYQQALGQGPEFLTYFQNEAQLDKSGLPSDRFFAERPEGSVSTLKIQRTQQEDSAVYLCASSSFPRTTNTGELFFGEGSRLTVL.

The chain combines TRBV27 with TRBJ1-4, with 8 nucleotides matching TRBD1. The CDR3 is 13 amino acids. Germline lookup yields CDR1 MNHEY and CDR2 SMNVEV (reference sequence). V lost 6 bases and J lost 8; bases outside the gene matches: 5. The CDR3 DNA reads TGTGCCAGCAGACACACAGGGGGGGAAAAACTGTTTTTT. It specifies CASRHTGGEKLFF.

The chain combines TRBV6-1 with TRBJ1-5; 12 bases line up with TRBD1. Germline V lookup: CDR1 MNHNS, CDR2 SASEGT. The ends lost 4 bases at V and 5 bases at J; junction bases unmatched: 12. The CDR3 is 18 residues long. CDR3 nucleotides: TGTGCCAGCAGTGGTCTCCGGGACAGGGGGCGATGGGATCAGCCCCAGCATTTT. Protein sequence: CASSGLRDRGRWDQPQHF.

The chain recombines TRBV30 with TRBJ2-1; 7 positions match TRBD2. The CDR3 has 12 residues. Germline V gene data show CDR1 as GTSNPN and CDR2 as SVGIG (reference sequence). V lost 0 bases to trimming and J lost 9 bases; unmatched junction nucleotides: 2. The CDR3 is CAWSVGGAEQFF. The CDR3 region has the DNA TGTGCCTGGAGTGTGGGAGGGGCTGAGCAGTTCTTC.

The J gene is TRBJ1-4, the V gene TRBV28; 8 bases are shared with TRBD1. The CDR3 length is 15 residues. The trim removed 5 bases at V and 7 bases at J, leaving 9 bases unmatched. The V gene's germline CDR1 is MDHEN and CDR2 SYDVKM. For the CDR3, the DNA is TGTGCCAGCAGTCTCAGACAGGGGAGGGGTGAAAAACTGTTTTTT. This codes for CASSLRQGRGEKLFF.

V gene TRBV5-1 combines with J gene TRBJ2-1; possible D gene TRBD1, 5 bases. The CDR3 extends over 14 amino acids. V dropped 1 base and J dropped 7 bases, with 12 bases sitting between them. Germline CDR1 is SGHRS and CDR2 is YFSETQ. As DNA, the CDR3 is TGCGCCAGCAGCTTGCCCAGGGAAAGGAATGAGCAGTTCTTC. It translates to CASSLPRERNEQFF.

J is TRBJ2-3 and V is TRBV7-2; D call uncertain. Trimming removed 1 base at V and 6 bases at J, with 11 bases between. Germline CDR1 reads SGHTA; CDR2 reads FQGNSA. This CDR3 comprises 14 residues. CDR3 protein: CASSLVPPRDTQYF. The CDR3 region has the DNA TGTGCCAGCAGCTTAGTACCCCCCCGGGATACGCAGTATTTT. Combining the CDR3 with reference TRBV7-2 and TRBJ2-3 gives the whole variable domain GAGVSQSPSNKVTEKGKDVELRCDPISGHTALYWYRQSLGQGLEFLIYFQGNSAPDKSGLPSDRFSAERTGGSVSTLTIQRTQQEDSAVYLCASSLVPPRDTQYFGPGTRLTVL.

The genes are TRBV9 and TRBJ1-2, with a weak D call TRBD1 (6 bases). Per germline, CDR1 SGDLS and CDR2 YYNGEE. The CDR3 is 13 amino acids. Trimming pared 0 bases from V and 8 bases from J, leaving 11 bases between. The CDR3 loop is CASSVEGGTGYTF. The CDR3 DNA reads TGTGCCAGCAGCGTAGAGGGGGGGACCGGCTACACCTTC.

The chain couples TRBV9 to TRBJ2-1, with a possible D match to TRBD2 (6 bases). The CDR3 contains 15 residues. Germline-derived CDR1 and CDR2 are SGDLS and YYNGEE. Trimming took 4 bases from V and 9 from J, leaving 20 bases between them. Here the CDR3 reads CASSPGDFKPSEQFF. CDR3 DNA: TGTGCCAGCAGCCCCGGGGACTTTAAACCCAGTGAGCAGTTCTTC.

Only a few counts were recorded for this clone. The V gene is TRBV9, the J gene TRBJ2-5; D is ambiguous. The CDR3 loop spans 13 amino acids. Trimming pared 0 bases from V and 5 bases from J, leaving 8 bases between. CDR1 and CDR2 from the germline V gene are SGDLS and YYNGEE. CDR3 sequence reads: CASSVGLVETQYF. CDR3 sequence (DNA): TGTGCCAGCAGCGTAGGGTTAGTGGAGACCCAGTACTTC.

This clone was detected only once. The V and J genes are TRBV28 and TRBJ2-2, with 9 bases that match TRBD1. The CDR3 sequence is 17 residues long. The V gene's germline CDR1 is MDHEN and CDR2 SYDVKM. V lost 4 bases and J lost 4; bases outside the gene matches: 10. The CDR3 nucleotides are TGTGCCAGCAGTTATCCCTCAACAGGGGGCGGCACCGGGGAGCTGTTTTTT. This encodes CASSYPSTGGGTGELFF.

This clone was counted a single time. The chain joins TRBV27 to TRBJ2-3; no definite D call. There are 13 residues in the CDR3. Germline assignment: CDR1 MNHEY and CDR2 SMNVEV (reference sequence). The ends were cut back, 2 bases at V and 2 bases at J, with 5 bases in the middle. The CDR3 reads CASSLLNTDTQYF. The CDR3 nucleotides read TGTGCCAGCAGTTTACTAAACACAGATACGCAGTATTTT.

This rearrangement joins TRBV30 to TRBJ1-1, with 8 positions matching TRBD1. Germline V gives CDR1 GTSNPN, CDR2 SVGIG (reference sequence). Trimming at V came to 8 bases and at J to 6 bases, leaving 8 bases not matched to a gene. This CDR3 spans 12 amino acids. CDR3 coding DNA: TGTGCCGCTGACAGGGGCTCACCTGAAGCTTTCTTT. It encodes CAADRGSPEAFF.